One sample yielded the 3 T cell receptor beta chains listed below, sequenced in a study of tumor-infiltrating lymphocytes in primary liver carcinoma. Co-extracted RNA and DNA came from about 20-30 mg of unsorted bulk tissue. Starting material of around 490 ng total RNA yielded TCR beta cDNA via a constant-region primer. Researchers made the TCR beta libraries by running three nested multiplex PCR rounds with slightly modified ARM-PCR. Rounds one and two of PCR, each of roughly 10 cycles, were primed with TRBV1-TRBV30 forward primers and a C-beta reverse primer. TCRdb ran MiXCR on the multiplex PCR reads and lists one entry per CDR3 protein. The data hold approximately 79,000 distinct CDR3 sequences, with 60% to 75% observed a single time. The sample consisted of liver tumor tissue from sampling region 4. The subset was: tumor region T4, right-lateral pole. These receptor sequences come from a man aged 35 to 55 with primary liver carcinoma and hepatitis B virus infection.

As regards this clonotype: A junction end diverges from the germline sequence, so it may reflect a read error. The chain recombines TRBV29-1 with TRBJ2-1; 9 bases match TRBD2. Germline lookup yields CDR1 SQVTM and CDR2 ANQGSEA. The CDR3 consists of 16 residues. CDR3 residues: CSVEGGASGKYNEHFF. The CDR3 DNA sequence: TGCAGCGTTGAAGGGGGGGCTAGCGGGAAGTACAATGAGCATTTCTTC.

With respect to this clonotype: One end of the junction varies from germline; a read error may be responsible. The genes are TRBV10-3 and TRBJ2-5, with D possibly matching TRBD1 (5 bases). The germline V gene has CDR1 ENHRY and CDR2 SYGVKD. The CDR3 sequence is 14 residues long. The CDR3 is CAICDGQGRETQYF. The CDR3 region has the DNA TGTGCCATCTGTGACGGGCAGGGAAGGGAGACCCAGTACTTC.

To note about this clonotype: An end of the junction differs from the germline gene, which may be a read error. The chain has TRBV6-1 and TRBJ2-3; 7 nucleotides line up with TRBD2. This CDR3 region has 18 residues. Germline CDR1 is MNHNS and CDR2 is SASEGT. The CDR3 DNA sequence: TGTGCCAGCAGTGAACCAGCTAGCGGACCATATAGCACAGATGCGCAGTATTTT. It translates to CASSEPASGPYSTDAQYF.